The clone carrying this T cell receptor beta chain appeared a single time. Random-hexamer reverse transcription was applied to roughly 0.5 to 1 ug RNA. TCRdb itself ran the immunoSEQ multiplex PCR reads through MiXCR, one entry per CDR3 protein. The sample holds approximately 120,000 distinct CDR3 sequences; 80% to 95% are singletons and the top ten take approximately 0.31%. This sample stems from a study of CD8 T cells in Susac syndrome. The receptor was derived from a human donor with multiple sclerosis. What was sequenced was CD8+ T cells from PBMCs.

The CDR3 here is CASSLAGSSETQYF. DNA for the CDR3: TGTGCCAGCAGCTTAGCAGGGAGTTCCGAGACCCAGTACTTC. The rearrangement joins TRBV7-6 to TRBJ2-5, with TRBD2 as a possible D gene (5 bases). The CDR3 covers 14 residues. Trimming took off 0 bases at V and 5 bases at J, with 10 bases between the two ends. In germline, CDR1 is SGHVS, CDR2 FNYEAQ. Looking up the rest from reference TRBV7-6 and TRBJ2-5 gives the full variable domain: GAGVSQSPRYKVTKRGQDVALRCDPISGHVSLYWYRQALGQGPEFLTYFNYEAQQDKSGLPNDRFSAERPEGSISTLTIQRTEQRDSAMYRCASSLAGSSETQYFGPGTRLLVL.